Below are 10 T cell receptor beta chains sequenced from a single sample in a study of OX40 agonist ivuxolimab in advanced cancers. Generated by immunoSEQ multiplex PCR, the TCRdb table keeps only in-frame clones and is missing some. Altogether roughly 23,000 clones are present, approximately 83% being singletons, with the ten largest covering 20%. The sample in question was CD4+ or CD8+ T cells sorted from blood, obtained in a trial of the OX40 agonist ivuxolimab. Source of these receptors: an adult with an advanced solid tumor such as melanoma, head and neck, liver or kidney cancer.

This rearrangement joins TRBV15 to TRBJ2-1; D gene ambiguous. The CDR3 has 12 residues. Germline V gives CDR1 LNHNV, CDR2 YYDKDF (reference sequence). V lost 4 bases and J lost 8, with 9 bases in between. CDR3 nucleotide sequence: TGTGCCACCAGCATCCGCGGCGATGAGCAGTTCTTC. It codes for CATSIRGDEQFF.

This clone occurred a few times. The V call is TRBV7-9, the J call TRBJ1-3; D possibly corresponds to TRBD1 (6 bases). This CDR3 spans 16 amino acids. From germline, CDR1 is SEHNR and CDR2 FQNEAQ (reference sequence). V was cut by 3 bases and J by 0 bases, with 12 bases left in between. The CDR3 DNA reads TGTGCCAGCAGCTTCGCGACGGGACACTCTGGAAACACCATATATTTT. Protein sequence: CASSFATGHSGNTIYF.

CDR3 loop: CASSPGGEKLFF. CDR3 DNA sequence: TGTGCCAGCAGCCCAGGGGGTGAAAAACTGTTTTTT. The chain has TRBV7-8 and TRBJ1-4, with 7 bases matching TRBD1. Germline-derived CDR1 and CDR2 are SGHVS and FQNEAQ. The junction had 1 base not matched to a gene; V was cut back by 5 bases and J by 7 bases. CDR3 length: 12 residues.

V gene TRBV30 combines with J gene TRBJ1-5; D possibly corresponds to TRBD1 (6 bases). This CDR3 contains 15 residues. Germline V lookup: CDR1 GTSNPN, CDR2 SVGIG (reference sequence). V dropped 1 base and J dropped 5 bases, with 15 bases sitting between them. The CDR3 spells CAWSAWGAVDQPQHF. The CDR3 bases are TGTGCCTGGAGTGCTTGGGGGGCGGTGGATCAGCCCCAGCATTTT.

This clone was counted only a few times. J is TRBJ1-3 and V is TRBV27; D is possibly TRBD1 (5 bases). V was pared by 5 bases and J by 0 bases, with 14 bases between. The CDR3 covers 16 residues. Germline values: CDR1 MNHEY, CDR2 SMNVEV (reference sequence). The CDR3 reads CASSMKEGSSGNTIYF. The CDR3 DNA reads as TGTGCCAGCAGTATGAAGGAGGGGTCCTCTGGAAACACCATATATTTT.

The V and J genes are TRBV18 and TRBJ2-5; 14 bases fit TRBD2. Germline assignment: CDR1 KGHSH and CDR2 LQKENI. CDR3 length equals 16 residues. The V segment lost 3 bases and the J segment 5 bases; nucleotides outside the gene matches: 5. CDR3 sequence reads: CASSPRTSGRLETQYF. DNA for the CDR3: TGTGCCAGCTCACCCCGGACTAGCGGGAGGTTGGAGACCCAGTACTTC.

The rearrangement uses TRBV29-1 and TRBJ1-3; TRBD1 agrees at 7 bases. Unmatched junction bases numbered 8, after V lost 6 bases and J lost 0 bases. The CDR3 is made up of 15 amino acids. Germline CDR1 SQVTM, CDR2 ANQGSEA. The CDR3 sequence: CSVQGDRSSGNTIYF. For the CDR3, the DNA is TGCAGCGTGCAAGGGGACAGAAGCTCTGGAAACACCATATATTTT.

The chain joins TRBV29-1 to TRBJ2-7, with D unclear. CDR3 size: 11 residues. V was clipped by 4 bases and J by 5 bases, with 9 bases between them. The germline V gene has CDR1 SQVTM and CDR2 ANQGSEA. CDR3 loop: CSVGGVDEQYF. Here the CDR3 DNA reads TGCAGCGTTGGAGGCGTGGACGAGCAGTACTTC.

This sequence joins TRBV7-9 and TRBJ2-1; 10 bases agree with TRBD2. V lost 4 bases and J lost 0; bases outside the gene matches: 12. CDR1 is SEHNR and CDR2 is FQNEAQ in the germline V gene (reference sequence). The CDR3 extends over 19 amino acids. In nucleotides, the CDR3 is TGTGCCAGCAGCTCGACCGGACTAGCGGAGAGGAGCTCCTACAATGAGCAGTTCTTC. Protein: CASSSTGLAERSSYNEQFF.

The V and J genes are TRBV4-2 and TRBJ2-4; D possibly matches TRBD1 or TRBD2 (5 bases each). The length of the CDR3 is 16 residues. Germline V gene data show CDR1 as LGHNA and CDR2 as YNFKEQ. V lost 0 bases, J lost 8 bases, and 17 bases lay in between. The CDR3 DNA follows: TGTGCCAGCAGCCAAGAGTGGGCCGCAGGGACGGACATTCAGTACTTC. It codes for CASSQEWAAGTDIQYF.